The clone carrying this T cell receptor beta chain showed up just a few times. The antigen remains undetermined. These data come from a study of cytomegalovirus exposure and HLA in healthy donors. PCR amplification relied on 60 Vbeta primers (plus 13 Jbeta primers). Assay: immunoSEQ multiplex PCR; the TCRdb copy retains only in-frame clones and omits some. This sample has roughly 120,000 clones, with roughly three fifths found just once. Overall study findings and caveats: Researchers had no immune exposure information except CMV serostatus available. A later analysis showed HLA-associated TCR beta chains outstripping equally common others in clonal expansion. According to an earlier analysis, most TCR beta V segments yielded productive rearrangements about 87% or about 30% of the time.

With 1 base removed from V and 6 bases from J, the gap between germline ends came to 9 bases. The CDR3 consists of 13 residues. The germline CDR1 and CDR2 sequences are MNHEY and SVGAGI. This receptor was taken from a woman aged 35 to 49 in good health and CMV-seropositive. The sequencing input was PBMCs. The chain uses TRBV6-5 and TRBJ1-2, with a tentative D call TRBD1 (5 bases). Written as DNA, the CDR3 is TGTGCCAGCAGTTACTTGGACACTGATGGCTACACCTTC. Protein product: CASSYLDTDGYTF.